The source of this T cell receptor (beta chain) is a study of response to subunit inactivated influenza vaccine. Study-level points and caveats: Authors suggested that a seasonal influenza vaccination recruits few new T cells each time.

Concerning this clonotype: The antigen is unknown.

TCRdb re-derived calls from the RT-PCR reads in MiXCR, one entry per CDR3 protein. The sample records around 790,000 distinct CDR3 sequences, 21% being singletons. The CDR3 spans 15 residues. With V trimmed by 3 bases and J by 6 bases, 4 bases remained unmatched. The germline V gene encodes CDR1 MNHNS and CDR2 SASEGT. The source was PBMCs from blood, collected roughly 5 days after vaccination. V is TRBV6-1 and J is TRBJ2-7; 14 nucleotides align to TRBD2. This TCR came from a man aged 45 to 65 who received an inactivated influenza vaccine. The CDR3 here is CASSEGLAGEAEQYF. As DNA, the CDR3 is TGTGCCAGCAGTGAGGGACTAGCGGGAGAGGCCGAGCAGTACTTC.